This T cell receptor beta chain was found in a study of glioma-infiltrating T cells after dendritic cell vaccination. J lost 5 bases, V lost 3 bases, and 9 bases had no gene match. This CDR3 has 15 residues. Germline V CDR1 and CDR2: MRHNA, SNTAGT. The primer mix had 60 V beta and 13 J beta primers. The assay was immunoSEQ multiplex PCR, and TCRdb's table has in-frame clones only and misses some. Among approximately 90,000 clones listed, over 75% were seen once. Time point given: after dendritic cell vaccination, including at tumor progression/relapse. Sequencing was performed on blood, taken after dendritic cell vaccination. This clonotype was obtained from a human donor with glioblastoma. This rearrangement joins TRBV6-4 to TRBJ1-2; 7 bases match TRBD1. Here the CDR3 DNA reads TGTGCCAGCAGTGATACCCTAAAGACAGGGTATGGCTACACCTTC. The encoded protein is CASSDTLKTGYGYTF.